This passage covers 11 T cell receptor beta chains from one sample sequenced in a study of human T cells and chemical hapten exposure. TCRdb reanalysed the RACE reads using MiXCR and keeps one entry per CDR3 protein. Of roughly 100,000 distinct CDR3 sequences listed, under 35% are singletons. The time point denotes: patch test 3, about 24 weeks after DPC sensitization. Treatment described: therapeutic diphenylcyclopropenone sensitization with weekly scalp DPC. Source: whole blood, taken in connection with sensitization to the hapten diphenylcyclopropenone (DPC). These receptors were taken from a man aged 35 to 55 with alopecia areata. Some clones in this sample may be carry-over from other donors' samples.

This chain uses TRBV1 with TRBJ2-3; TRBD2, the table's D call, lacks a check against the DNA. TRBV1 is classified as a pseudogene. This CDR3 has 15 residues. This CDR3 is CTSSQVSASEGGQYF. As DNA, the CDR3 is TGCACCAGCAGCCAAGTGTCGGCTAGCGAAGGTGGGCAGTATTTT.

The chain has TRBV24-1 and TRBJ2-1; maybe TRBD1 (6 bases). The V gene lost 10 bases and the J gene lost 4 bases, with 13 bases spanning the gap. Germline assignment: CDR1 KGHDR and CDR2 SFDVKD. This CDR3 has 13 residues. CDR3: CATPQGSYNEQFF. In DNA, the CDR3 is TGTGCCACTCCACAGGGTTCGTACAATGAGCAGTTCTTC.

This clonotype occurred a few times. This CDR3 is CSASSGRAYNEQFF. CDR3 in DNA: TGCAGTGCTAGTAGTGGGCGGGCCTACAATGAGCAGTTCTTC. The chain carries TRBV20-1 and TRBJ2-1, with D maybe TRBD2 (5 bases). The CDR3 covers 14 residues. Germline loops: CDR1 DFQATT, CDR2 SNEGSKA (reference sequence). V was pared by 3 bases and J by 2 bases, with 11 bases between.

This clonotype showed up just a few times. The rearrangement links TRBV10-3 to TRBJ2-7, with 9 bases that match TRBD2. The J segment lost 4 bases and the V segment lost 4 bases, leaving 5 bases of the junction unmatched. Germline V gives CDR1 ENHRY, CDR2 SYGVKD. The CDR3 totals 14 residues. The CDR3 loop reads CAISGGLAGYEQYF. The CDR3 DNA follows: TGTGCCATCAGTGGTGGGCTAGCGGGGTACGAGCAGTACTTC.

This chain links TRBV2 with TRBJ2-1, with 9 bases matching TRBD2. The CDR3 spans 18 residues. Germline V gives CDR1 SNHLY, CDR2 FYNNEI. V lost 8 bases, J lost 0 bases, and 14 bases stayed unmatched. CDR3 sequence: CASESGGLAGSSYNEQFF. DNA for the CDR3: TGTGCCAGCGAATCTGGGGGCCTAGCGGGAAGCTCCTACAATGAGCAGTTCTTC.

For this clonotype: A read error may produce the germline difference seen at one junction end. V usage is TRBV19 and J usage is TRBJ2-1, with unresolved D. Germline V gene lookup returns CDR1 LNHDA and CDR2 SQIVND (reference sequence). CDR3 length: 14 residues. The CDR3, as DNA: TGTGCCGGTAGTACAAATGCCCGTGGTAGTGAGCAGTTCTTC. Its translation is CAGSTNARGSEQFF.

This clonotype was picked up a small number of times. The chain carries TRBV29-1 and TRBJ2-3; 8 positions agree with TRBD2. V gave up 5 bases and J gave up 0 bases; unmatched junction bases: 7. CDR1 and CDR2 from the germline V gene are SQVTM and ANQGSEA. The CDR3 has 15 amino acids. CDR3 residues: CSVSGSLPSTDTQYF. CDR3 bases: TGCAGCGTTAGCGGGAGCCTTCCTAGCACAGATACGCAGTATTTT.

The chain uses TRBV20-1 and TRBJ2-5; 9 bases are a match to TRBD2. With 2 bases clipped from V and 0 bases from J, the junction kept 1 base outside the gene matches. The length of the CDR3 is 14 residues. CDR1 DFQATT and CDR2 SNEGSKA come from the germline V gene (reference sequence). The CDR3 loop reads CSARLAGNQETQYF. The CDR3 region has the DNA TGCAGTGCTAGACTAGCGGGGAACCAAGAGACCCAGTACTTC.

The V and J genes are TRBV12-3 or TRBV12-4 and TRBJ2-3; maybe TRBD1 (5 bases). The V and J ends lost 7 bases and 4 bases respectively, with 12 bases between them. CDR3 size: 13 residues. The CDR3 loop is CASNNQGADTQYF. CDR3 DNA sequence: TGTGCCAGCAACAACCAGGGTGCAGATACGCAGTATTTT.

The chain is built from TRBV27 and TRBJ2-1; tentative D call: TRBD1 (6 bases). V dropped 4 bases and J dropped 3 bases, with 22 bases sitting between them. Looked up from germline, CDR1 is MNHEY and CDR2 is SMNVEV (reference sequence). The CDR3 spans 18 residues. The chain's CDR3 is CASSYLTGSLRYYNEQFF. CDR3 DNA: TGTGCCAGCAGTTACCTAACAGGGTCCCTTCGCTACTACAATGAGCAGTTCTTC.

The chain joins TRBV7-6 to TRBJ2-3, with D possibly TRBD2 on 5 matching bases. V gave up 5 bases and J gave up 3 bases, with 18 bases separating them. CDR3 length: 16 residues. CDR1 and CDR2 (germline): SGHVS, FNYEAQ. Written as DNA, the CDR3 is TGTGCCAGCAGCACCCTTGCTGGAGGTTCTACAGATACGCAGTATTTT. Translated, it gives CASSTLAGGSTDTQYF.